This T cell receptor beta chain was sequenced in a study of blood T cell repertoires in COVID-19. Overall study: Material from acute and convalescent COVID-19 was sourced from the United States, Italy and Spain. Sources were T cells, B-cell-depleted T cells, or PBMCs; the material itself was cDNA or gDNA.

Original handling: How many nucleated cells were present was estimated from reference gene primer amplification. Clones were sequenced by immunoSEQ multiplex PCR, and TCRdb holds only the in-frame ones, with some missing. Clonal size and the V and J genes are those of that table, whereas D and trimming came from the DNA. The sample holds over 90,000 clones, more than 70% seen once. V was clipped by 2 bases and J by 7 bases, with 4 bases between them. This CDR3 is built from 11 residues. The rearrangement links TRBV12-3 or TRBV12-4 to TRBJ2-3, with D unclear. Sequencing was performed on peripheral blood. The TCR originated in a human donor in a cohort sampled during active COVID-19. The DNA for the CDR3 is TGTGCCAGCAGTTTAACTAATACGCAGTATTTT. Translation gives CASSLTNTQYF.